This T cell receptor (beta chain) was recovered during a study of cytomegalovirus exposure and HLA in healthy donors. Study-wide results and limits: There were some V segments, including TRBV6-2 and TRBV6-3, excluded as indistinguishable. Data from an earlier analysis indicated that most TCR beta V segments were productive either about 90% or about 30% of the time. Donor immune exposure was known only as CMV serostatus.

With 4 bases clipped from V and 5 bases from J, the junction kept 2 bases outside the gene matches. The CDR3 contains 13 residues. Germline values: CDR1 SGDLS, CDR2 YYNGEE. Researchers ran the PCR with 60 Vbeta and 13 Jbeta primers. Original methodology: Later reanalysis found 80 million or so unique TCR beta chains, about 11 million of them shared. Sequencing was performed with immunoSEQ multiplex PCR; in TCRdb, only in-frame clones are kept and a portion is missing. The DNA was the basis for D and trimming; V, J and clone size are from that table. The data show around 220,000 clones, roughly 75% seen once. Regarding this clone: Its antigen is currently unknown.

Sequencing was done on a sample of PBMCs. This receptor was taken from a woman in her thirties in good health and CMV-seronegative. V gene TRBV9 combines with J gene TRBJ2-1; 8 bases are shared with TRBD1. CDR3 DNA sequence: TGTGCCAGCAGCTTGGGACAGGACAATGAGCAGTTCTTC. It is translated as CASSLGQDNEQFF.